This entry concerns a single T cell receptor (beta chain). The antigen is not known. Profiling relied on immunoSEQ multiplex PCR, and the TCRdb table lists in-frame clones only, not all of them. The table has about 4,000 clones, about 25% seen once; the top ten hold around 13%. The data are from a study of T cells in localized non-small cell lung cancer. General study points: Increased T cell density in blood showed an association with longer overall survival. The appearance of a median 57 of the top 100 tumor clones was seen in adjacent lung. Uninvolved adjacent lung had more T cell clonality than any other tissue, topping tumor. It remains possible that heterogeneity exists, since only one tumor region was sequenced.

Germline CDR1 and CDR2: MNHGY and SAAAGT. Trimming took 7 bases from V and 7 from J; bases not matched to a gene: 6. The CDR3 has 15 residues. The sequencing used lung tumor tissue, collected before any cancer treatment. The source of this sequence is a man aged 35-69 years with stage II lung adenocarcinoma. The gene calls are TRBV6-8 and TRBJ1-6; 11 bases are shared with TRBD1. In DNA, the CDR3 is TGTGCCAGCATAACGGACAGGGGGCGGAATTCACCCCTCCACTTT. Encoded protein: CASITDRGRNSPLHF.